The present TCR beta chain was sequenced within a study of cytomegalovirus exposure and HLA in healthy donors (dated by TCRdb to about 2017). Background for the entire study: The 666 repertoires of the first cohort and the 120 validation repertoires were produced on the same platform, according to a later analysis. The study aimed to test whether signatures of past pathogen exposure could be identified by cataloging public T cell receptors. In addition to the first cohort of around 670 subjects, a separate validation cohort of 120 different subjects was used. To predict cytomegalovirus infection status, the study combined high-throughput TCR immunosequencing, statistical association of individual TCRs with disease status, and machine learning. Overall results and qualifications from the work: Cytomegalovirus status was reported to be diagnosed by the classifier with high specificity and sensitivity in both the original and validation cohorts. A later analysis lacked HLA typing for the validation cohort, so it scored co-occurrence in that cohort across all 120 or so repertoires. While some public TCRs were present in many individuals, most TCR sequences turned up only very rarely across donors. The authors suggested that the approach could potentially be generalized to other disease states and immunological phenotypes. Of the cluster scores, about 94% were above 0 in a later analysis, which found that TCRs clustered in the first cohort also tended to co-occur in the roughly 130 validation repertoires. The study listed 164 TCR beta chains as associated with cytomegalovirus. A few of the identified cytomegalovirus-associated TCR beta chains were confirmed in vitro to be specific for cytomegalovirus antigens.

Libraries were prepared through the immunoSEQ multiplex PCR assay. The paper's processing steps were these. A statistical classification framework was developed to diagnose cytomegalovirus status using the catalog of TCR beta chain sequences. Not all clones reach the TCRdb copy of this immuneACCESS table, which keeps in-frame sequences only. Checked studies attribute under half of the gap to unresolved V genes and leave the rest unexplained. That table supplies the V and J calls and clone size; D and trimming were determined from the DNA. The sample table shows 190,000 or so clones, and around 84% are seen once. 13% of the sample comes from the top ten. In the case of this clone: Its antigen is still unknown. Base quality data are lacking; no much larger clone is found one base away.

Separate from the roughly 650-subject first cohort, the validation cohort of roughly 130 subjects was the group to which the donors belonged. This TCR derives from a woman in her twenties or thirties in good health and CMV-seropositive. The sequenced sample was PBMCs.

The CDR3 in this case is CAISGDRNYGYTF. The DNA sequence reads TGTGCCATCTCGGGAGACCGAAACTATGGCTACACCTTC. The rearrangement combines TRBV10-3 with TRBJ1-2; no D segment can be confidently identified. Including the terminal cysteine and phenylalanine, the CDR3 comprises 13 residues. Solely the CDR3 DNA is kept, with 39 bases framed from the first base. V is clipped by 8 bases and J by 2 bases, and the sequence between their germline boundaries is 12 bases long. CDR1 and CDR2 (ENHRY, SYGVKD) derive from the germline V gene.